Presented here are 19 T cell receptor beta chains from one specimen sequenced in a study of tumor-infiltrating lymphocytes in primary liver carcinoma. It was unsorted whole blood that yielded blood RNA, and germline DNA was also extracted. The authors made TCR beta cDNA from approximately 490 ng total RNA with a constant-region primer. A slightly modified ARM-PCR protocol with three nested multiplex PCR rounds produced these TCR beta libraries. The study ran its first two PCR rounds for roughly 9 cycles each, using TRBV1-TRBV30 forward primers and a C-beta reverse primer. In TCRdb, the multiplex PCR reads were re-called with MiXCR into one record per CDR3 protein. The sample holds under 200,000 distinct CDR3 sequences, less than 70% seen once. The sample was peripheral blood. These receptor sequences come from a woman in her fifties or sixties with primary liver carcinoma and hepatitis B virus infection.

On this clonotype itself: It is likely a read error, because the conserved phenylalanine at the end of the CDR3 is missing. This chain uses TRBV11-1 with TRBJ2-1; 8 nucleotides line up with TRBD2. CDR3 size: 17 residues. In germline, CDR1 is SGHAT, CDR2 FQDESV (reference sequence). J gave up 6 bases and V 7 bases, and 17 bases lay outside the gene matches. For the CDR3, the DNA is TGTGCCAGCAACTCCATTATAACGGGAGGGCCGATCAATGAGCAGTTCCTC. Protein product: CASNSIITGGPINEQFL.

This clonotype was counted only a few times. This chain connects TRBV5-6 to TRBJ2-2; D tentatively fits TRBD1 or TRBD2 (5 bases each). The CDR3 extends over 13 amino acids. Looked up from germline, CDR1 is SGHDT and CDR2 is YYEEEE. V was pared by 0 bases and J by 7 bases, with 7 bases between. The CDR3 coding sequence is TGTGCCAGCAGCTTGGGGGGACGCGGGGAGCTGTTTTTT. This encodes CASSLGGRGELFF.

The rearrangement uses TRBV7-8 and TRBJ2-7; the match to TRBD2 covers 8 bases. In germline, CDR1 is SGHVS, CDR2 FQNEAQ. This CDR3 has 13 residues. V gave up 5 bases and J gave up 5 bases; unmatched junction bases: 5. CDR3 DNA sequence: TGTGCCAGCAGCGTGACTAGCGTCCACGAGCAGTACTTC. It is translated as CASSVTSVHEQYF.

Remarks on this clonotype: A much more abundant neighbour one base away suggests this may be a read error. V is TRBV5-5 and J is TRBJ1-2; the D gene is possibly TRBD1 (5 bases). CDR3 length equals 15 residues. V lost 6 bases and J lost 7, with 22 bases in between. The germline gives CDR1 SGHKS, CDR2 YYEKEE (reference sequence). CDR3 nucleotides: TGTGCCAGCAATCCTGGGATCTCGGGGGGAGGTGGCTACACCTTC. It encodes CASNPGISGGGGYTF.

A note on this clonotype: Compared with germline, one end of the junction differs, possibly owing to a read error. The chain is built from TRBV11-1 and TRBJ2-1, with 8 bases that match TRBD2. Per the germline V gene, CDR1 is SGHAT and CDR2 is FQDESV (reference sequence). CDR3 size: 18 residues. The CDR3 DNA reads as TGTGCCAGCTGCTTAGTCCCGACCGGACCAGCGGGAGTGGATGAGCAGTTCTTC. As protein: CASCLVPTGPAGVDEQFF. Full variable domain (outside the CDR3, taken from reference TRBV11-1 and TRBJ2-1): EAEVAQSPRYKITEKSQAVAFWCDPISGHATLYWYRQILGQGPELLVQFQDESVVDDSQLPKDRFSAERLKGVDSTLKIQPAELGDSAMYLCASCLVPTGPAGVDEQFFGPGTRLTVL.

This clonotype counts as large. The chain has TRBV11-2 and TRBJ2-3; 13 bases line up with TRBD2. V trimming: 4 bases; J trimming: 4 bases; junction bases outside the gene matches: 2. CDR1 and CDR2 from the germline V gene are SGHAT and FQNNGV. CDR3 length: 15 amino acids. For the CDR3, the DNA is TGTGCCAGCAGCTCGGGACTAGCGGGACCAGATACGCAGTATTTT. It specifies CASSSGLAGPDTQYF.

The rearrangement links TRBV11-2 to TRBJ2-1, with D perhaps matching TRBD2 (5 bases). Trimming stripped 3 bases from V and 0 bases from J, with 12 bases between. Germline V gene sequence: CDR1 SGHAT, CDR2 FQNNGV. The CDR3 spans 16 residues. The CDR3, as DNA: TGTGCCAGCAGCTTTTCCGTACGGGGCTCCTACAATGAGCAGTTCTTC. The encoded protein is CASSFSVRGSYNEQFF. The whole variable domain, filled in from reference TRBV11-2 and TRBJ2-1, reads EAGVAQSPRYKIIEKRQSVAFWCNPISGHATLYWYQQILGQGPKLLIQFQNNGVVDDSQLPKDRFSAERLKGVDSTLKIQPAKLEDSAVYLCASSFSVRGSYNEQFFGPGTRLTVL.

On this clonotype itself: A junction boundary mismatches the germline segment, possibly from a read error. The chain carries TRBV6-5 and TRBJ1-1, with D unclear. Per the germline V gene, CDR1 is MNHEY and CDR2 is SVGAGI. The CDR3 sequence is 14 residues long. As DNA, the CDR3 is TGTGCCAGCAGCCCATCTACTTTTGACACTAAAGCTTTCTTT. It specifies CASSPSTFDTKAFF.

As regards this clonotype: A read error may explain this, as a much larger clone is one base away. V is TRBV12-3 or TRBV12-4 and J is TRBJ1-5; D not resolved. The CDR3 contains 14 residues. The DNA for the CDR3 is TGTGTCAGCAGTTTAGAAGGAAGGGCACAGCCCCAGCATTTT. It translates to CVSSLEGRAQPQHF.

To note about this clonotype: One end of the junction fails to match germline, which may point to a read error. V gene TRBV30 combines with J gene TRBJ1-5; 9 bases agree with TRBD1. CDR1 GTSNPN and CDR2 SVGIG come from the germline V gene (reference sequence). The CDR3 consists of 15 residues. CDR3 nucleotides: TGTGCCTGGAGCCAGACAGGGGGTAGCAATCAGCCCCAACATTTT. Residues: CAWSQTGGSNQPQHF.

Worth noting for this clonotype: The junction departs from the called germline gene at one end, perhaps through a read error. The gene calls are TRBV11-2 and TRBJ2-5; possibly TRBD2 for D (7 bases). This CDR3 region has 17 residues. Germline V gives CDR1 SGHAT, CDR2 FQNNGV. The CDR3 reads CASSLGTGHRAGETQHF. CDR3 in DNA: TGTGCCAGCAGTTTGGGGACGGGGCACAGGGCGGGAGAGACCCAGCACTTC.

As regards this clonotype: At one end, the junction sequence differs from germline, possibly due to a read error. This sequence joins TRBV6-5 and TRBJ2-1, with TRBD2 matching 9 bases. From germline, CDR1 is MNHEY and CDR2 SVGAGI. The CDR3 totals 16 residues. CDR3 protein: CARSYSTSGVYNEQFF. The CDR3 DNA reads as TGCGCCAGGAGTTACTCGACTAGCGGCGTGTACAATGAGCAGTTCTTC.

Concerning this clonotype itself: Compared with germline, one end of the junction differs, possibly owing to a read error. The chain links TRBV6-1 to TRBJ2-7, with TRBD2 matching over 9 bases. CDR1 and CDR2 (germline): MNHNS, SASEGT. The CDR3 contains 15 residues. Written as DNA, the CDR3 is TGTGTCAGCAGTGAGTATGCTAGCGGGAAAAACGAGCAGTACTTC. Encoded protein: CVSSEYASGKNEQYF.

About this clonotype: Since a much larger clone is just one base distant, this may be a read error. The CDR3 reads CDSSYSGSLNQPQHF. The CDR3 DNA is TGTGACAGCAGTTACTCGGGGAGTCTCAATCAGCCCCAGCATTTT. V usage is TRBV6-6 and J usage is TRBJ1-5; D is unclear. Germline CDR1 is MNHNY and CDR2 is SVGAGI (reference sequence). This CDR3 contains 15 residues.

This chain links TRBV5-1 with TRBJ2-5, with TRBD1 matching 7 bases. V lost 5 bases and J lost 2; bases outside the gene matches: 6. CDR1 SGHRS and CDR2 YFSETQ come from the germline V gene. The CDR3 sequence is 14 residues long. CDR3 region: CASRTGWRQETQYF. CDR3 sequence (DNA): TGCGCCAGCAGGACAGGGTGGAGACAAGAGACCCAGTACTTC.

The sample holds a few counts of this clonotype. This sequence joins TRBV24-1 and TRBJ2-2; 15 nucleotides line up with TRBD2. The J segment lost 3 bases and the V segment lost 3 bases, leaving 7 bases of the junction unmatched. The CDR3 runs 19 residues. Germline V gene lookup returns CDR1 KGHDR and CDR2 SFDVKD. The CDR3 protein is CATSDPGLAGGPYTGELFF. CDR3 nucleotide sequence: TGTGCCACCAGTGATCCTGGACTAGCGGGAGGGCCTTACACCGGGGAGCTGTTTTTT.

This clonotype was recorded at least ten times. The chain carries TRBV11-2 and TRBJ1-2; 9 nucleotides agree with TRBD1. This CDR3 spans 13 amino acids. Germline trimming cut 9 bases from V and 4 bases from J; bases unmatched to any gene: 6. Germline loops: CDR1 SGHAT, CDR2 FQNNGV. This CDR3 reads CASGSGQGYGYTF. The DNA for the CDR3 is TGTGCCAGTGGATCGGGACAGGGCTATGGCTACACCTTC.

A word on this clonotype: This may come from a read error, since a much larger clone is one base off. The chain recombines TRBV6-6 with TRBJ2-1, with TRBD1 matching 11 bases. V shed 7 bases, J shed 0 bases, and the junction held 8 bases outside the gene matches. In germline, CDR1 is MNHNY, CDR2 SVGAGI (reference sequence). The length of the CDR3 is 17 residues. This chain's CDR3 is CASMDRGLLSSYNEQFF. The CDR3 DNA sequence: TGTGCCAGCATGGACAGGGGGCTCCTAAGCTCCTACAATGAGCAGTTCTTC.

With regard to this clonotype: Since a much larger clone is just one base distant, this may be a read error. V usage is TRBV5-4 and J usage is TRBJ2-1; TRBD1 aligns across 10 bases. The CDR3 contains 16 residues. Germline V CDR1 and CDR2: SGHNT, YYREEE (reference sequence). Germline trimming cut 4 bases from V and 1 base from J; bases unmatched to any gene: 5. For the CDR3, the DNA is TGTGCCAGCAGCCCCAGGACAGGGGGATCCTACAATGAGCAGTTCTTC. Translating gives CASSPRTGGSYNEQFF.